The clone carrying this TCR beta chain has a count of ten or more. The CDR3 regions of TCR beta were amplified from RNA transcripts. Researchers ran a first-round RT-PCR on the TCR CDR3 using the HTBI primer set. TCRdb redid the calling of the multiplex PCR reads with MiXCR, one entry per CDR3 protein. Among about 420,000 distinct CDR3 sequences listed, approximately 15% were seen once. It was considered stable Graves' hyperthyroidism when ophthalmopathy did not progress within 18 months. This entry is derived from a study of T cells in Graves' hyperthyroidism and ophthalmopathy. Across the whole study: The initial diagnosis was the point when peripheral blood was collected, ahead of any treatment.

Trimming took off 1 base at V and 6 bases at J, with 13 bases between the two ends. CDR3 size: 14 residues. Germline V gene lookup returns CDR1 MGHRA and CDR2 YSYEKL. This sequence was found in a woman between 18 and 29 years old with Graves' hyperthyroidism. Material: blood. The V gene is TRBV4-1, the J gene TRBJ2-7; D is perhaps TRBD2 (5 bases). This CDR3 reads CASSQGTGRGEQYF. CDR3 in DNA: TGCGCCAGCAGCCAAGGGACGGGCCGGGGCGAGCAGTACTTC.